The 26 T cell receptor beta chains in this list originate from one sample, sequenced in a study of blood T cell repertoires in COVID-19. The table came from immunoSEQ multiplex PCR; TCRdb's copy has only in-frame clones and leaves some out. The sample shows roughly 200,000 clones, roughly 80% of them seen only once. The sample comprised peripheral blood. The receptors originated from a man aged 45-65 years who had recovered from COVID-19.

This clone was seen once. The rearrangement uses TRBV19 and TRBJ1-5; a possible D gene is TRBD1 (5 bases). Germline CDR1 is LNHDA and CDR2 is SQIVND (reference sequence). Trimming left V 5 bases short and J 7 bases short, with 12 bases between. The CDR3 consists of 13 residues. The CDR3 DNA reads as TGTGCCAGTAGTCATCTGGGGGGACAGCCCCAGCATTTT. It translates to CASSHLGGQPQHF.

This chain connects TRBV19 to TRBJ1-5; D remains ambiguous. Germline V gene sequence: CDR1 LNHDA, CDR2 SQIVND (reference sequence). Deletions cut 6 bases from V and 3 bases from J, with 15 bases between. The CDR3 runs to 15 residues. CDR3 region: CASRFRGGNNQPQHF. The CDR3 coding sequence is TGTGCCAGTAGATTCCGCGGAGGGAACAATCAGCCCCAGCATTTT.

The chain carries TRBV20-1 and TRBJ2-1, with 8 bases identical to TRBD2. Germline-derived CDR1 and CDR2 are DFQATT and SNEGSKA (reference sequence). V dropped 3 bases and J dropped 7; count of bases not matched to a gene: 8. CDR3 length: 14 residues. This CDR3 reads CSASKAGVGNEQFF. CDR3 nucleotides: TGCAGTGCTAGTAAAGCGGGAGTAGGAAATGAGCAGTTCTTC.

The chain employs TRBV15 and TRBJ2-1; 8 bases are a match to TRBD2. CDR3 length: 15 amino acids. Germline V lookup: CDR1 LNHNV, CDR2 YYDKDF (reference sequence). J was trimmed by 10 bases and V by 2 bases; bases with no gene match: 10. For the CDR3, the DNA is TGTGCCACCAGCAGACCAACTAGCGGCGAAGGGGAGCAGTTCTTC. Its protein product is CATSRPTSGEGEQFF.

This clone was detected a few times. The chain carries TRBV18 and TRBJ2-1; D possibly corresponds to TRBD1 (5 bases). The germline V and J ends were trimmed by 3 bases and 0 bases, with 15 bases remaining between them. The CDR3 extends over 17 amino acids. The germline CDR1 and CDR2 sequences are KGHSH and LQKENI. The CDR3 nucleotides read TGTGCCAGCTCACCTGAAGGGGAAATGAGCTCCTACAATGAGCAGTTCTTC. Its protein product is CASSPEGEMSSYNEQFF.

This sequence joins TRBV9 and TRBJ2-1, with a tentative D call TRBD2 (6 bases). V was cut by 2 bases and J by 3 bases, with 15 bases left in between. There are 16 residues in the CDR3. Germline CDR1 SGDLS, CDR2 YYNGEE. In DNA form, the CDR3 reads TGTGCCAGCAGCGTCGGTGGGCTAGCGAACTACAATGAGCAGTTCTTC. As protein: CASSVGGLANYNEQFF.

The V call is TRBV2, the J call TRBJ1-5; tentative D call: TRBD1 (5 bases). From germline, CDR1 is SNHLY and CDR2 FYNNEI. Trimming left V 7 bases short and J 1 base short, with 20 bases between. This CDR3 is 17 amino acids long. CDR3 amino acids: CASIMSGSRGSNQPQHF. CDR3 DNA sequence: TGTGCCAGCATAATGTCAGGGAGCCGGGGGAGCAATCAGCCCCAGCATTTT.

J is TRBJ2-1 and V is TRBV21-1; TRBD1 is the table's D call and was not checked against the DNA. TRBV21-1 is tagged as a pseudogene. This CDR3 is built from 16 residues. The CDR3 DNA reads TGTGCCAGCAGCAAAAGTCGGGACAGGGGGTCTAATGAGCAGTTCTTC. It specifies CASSKSRDRGSNEQFF.

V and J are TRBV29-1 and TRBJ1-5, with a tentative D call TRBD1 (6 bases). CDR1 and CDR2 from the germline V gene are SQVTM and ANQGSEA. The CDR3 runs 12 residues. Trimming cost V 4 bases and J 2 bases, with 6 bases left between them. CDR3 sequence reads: CSVGGRNQPQHF. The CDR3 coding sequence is TGCAGCGTTGGGGGGCGCAATCAGCCCCAGCATTTT.

The CDR3 sequence: CAWSVGRRYDNEQFF. CDR3 coding DNA: TGTGCCTGGAGTGTCGGGAGGAGGTACGACAATGAGCAGTTCTTC. The chain joins TRBV30 to TRBJ2-1; 7 positions match TRBD2. Germline V CDR1 and CDR2: GTSNPN, SVGIG (reference sequence). CDR3 length: 15 residues. Trimming at V came to 0 bases and at J to 5 bases, leaving 7 bases not matched to a gene. The full variable domain, its missing parts supplied by reference TRBV30 and TRBJ2-1, is SQTIHQWPATLVQPVGSPLSLECTVEGTSNPNLYWYRQAAGRGLQLLFYSVGIGQISSEVPQNLSASRPQDRQFILSSKKLLLSDSGFYLCAWSVGRRYDNEQFFGPGTRLTVL.

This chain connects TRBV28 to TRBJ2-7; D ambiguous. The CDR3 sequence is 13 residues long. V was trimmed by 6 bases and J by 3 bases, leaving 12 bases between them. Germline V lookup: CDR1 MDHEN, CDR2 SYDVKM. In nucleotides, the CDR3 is TGTGCCAGCAGAATTGGCCAGAACTACGAGCAGTACTTC. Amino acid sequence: CASRIGQNYEQYF.

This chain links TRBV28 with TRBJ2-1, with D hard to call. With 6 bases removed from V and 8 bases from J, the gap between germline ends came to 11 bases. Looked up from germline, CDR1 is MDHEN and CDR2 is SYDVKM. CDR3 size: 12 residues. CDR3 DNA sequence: TGTGCCAGCAGACGTCTACAGTATGAGCAGTTCTTC. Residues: CASRRLQYEQFF.

CDR3 bases: TGTGCCAGCAGTCAACAACCGGGACAGGGCATTTACGAGCAGTACTTC. Translation gives CASSQQPGQGIYEQYF. The rearrangement uses TRBV6-2 or TRBV6-3 and TRBJ2-7; TRBD1 aligns across 9 bases. After removal of 5 bases from V and 4 bases from J, the junction contained 12 bases not matched to a gene. CDR3 length equals 16 residues. CDR1 and CDR2 from the germline V gene are MNHEY and SVGEGT.

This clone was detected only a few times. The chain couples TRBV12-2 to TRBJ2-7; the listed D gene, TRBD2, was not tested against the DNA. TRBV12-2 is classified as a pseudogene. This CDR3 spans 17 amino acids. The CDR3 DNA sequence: TGTGCAAGTCGCTTAAAAGGACCTAGCGTCTTTACCTACGAGCAGTACTTC. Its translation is CASRLKGPSVFTYEQYF.

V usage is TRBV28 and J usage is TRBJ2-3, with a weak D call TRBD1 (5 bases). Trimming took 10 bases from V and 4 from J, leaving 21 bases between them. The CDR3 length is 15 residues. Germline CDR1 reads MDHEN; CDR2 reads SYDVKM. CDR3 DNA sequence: TGTGCCACCTACGTTTCGGCAGGGATATCAGATACGCAGTATTTT. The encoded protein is CATYVSAGISDTQYF.

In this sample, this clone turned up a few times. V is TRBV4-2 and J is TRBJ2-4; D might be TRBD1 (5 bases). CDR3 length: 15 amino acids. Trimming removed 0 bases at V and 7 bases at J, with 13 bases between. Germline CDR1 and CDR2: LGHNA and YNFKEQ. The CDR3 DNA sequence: TGTGCCAGCAGCCAAGATAGGGGTGTTTGGAACATTCAGTACTTC. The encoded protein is CASSQDRGVWNIQYF.

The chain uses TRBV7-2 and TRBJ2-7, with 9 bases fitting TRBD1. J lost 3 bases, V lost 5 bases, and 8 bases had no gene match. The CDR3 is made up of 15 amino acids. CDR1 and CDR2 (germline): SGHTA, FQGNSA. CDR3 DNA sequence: TGTGCCAGCAGCGAGGGACAGGGAACCTTCTACGAGCAGTACTTC. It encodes CASSEGQGTFYEQYF.

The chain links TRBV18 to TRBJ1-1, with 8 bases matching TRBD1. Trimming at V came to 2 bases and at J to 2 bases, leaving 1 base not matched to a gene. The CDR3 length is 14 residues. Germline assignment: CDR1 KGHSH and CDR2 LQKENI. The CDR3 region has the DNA TGTGCCAGCTCACCAGGACAGGGCAACACTGAAGCTTTCTTT. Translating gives CASSPGQGNTEAFF. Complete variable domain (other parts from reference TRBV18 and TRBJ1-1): NAGVMQNPRHLVRRRGQEARLRCSPMKGHSHVYWYRQLPEEGLKFMVYLQKENIIDESGMPKERFSAEFPKEGPSILRIQQVVRGDSAAYFCASSPGQGNTEAFFGQGTRLTVV.

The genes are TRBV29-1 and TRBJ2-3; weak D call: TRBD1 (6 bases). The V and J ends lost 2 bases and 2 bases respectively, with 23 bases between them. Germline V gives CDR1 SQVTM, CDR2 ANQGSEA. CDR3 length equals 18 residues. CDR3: CSVEFFGGQPSVTDTQYF. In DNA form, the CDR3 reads TGCAGCGTTGAATTTTTCGGAGGACAGCCCTCCGTCACAGATACGCAGTATTTT.

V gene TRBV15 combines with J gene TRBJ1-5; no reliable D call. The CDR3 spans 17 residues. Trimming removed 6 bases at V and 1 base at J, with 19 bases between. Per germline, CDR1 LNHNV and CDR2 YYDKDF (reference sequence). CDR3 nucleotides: TGTGCCACCAGTTTAGAGAGGCGGGGATTAAGCAATCAGCCCCAGCATTTT. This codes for CATSLERRGLSNQPQHF.

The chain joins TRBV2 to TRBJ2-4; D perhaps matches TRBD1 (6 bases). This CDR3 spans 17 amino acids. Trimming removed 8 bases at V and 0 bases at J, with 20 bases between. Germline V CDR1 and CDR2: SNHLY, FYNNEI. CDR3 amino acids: CASRPATGALAKNIQYF. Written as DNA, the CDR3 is TGTGCCAGCCGGCCGGCGACAGGCGCCTTAGCCAAAAACATTCAGTACTTC.

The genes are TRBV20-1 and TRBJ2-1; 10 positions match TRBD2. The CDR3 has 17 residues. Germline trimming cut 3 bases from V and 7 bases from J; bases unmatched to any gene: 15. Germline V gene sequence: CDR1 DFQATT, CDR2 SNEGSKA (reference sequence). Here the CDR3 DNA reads TGCAGTGCTAGTACAAATTCGGTAGCGGGAGGTAAGAATGAGCAGTTCTTC. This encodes CSASTNSVAGGKNEQFF.

The chain's CDR3 is CASSLAGVRTYEQYF. The CDR3 region has the DNA TGTGCCAGCAGCTTGGCCGGGGTGCGGACCTACGAGCAGTACTTC. This chain links TRBV5-8 with TRBJ2-7, with D possibly TRBD2 on 5 matching bases. Germline CDR1 reads SGHTS; CDR2 reads YDEGEE. The CDR3 is made up of 15 amino acids. Trimming took 0 bases from V and 2 from J, leaving 12 bases between them. Full variable domain (rest looked up from reference TRBV5-8 and TRBJ2-7): EAGVTQSPTHLIKTRGQQATLRCSPISGHTSVYWYQQALGLGLQFLLWYDEGEERNRGNFPPRFSGRQFPNYSSELNVNALELEDSALYLCASSLAGVRTYEQYFGPGTRLTVT.

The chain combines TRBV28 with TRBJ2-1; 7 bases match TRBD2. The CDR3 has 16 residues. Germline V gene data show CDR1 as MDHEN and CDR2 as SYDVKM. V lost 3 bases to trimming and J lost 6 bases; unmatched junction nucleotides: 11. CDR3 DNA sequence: TGTGCCAGCAGTTTCCCTAGCGGTAGTTATGGCAATGAGCAGTTCTTC. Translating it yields CASSFPSGSYGNEQFF.

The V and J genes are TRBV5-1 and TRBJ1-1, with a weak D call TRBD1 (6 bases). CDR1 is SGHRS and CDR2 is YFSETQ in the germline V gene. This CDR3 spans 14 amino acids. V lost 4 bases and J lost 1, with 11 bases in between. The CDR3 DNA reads TGCGCCAGCAGCACTACGACAGGGAACACTGAAGCTTTCTTT. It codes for CASSTTTGNTEAFF.

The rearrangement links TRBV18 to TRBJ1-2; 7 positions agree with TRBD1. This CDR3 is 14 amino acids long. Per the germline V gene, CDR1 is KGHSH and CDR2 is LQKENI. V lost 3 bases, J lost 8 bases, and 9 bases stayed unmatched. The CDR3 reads CASSPSGTEAGYTF. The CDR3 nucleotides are TGTGCCAGCTCACCGAGTGGGACAGAGGCAGGCTACACCTTC.